A single sample is the source of the 23 T cell receptor beta chains below, sequenced in a study of T cell responses to AZD1222 COVID-19 vaccine. Some clones are missing from TCRdb's copy, which holds only in-frame ones; the method was immunoSEQ multiplex PCR. The sample gives approximately 100,000 clones, around 83% of which show up once; 1.4% is in the top ten. Sequences were derived from peripheral blood, sampled on day 0 of AZD1222 vaccination. Receptor source: an adult in good health.

The rearrangement uses TRBV28 and TRBJ1-5, with 8 positions matching TRBD1. Germline V gene lookup returns CDR1 MDHEN and CDR2 SYDVKM. With V trimmed by 6 bases and J by 7 bases, 11 bases remained unmatched. The CDR3 contains 15 residues. CDR3 in amino acids: CASRHQGALGQPQHF. As DNA, the CDR3 is TGTGCCAGCAGGCATCAGGGGGCGCTTGGGCAGCCCCAGCATTTT.

The chain combines TRBV29-1 with TRBJ2-1; TRBD2 might be the D (5 bases). V was trimmed by 1 base and J by 8 bases, leaving 9 bases between them. Germline V gene data show CDR1 as SQVTM and CDR2 as ANQGSEA. This CDR3 is 12 amino acids long. The CDR3 sequence: CSVEGQRDEQFF. For the CDR3, the DNA is TGCAGCGTTGAAGGCCAGAGGGATGAGCAGTTCTTC.

For this clone: At one end the junction does not follow the germline gene, possibly because of a read error. The CDR3: CASRLGQGSTDTQYF. Written as DNA, the CDR3 is TGTGCCAGCAGGTTAGGACAGGGGTCGACAGATACGCAGTATTTT. The rearrangement joins TRBV7-9 to TRBJ2-3, with 9 bases identical to TRBD1. CDR3 size: 15 residues. Germline CDR1 reads SEHNR; CDR2 reads FQNEAQ (reference sequence).

The chain is built from TRBV6-2 or TRBV6-3 and TRBJ2-7, with 8 bases that match TRBD2. CDR1 MNHEY and CDR2 SVGEGT come from the germline V gene. The CDR3 loop spans 14 amino acids. V lost 3 bases and J lost 3; bases outside the gene matches: 4. The CDR3 DNA reads as TGTGCCAGCAGTTATTCCGGGACTAGCTACGAGCAGTACTTC. Amino acids: CASSYSGTSYEQYF.

This chain links TRBV3-1 (or the pseudogene TRBV3-2) with TRBJ2-1, with 9 nucleotides matching TRBD1. Trimming at V came to 1 base and at J to 3 bases, leaving 4 bases not matched to a gene. The CDR3 has 16 amino acids. Germline V gene lookup returns CDR1 LGHDT and CDR2 YNNKEL (reference sequence). The CDR3, as DNA: TGTGCCAGCAGCCAAGGGGGGACAGGGAACTACAATGAGCAGTTCTTC. It translates to CASSQGGTGNYNEQFF.

V is TRBV23-1 and J is TRBJ1-1; 8 bases line up with TRBD1. TRBV23-1 is annotated as an ORF whose role is uncertain. CDR3 length: 15 residues. Trimming removed 3 bases from V and 6 bases from J; junction bases left unmatched: 9. In DNA, the CDR3 is TGCGCCAGCAGTCAGTCCAAACGGGACAGGTCTGAAGCTTTCTTT. As protein: CASSQSKRDRSEAFF.

The rearrangement joins TRBV19 to TRBJ2-7; D unresolved. CDR1 and CDR2 (germline): LNHDA, SQIVND (reference sequence). Trimming removed 7 bases from V and 2 bases from J, with 21 bases in between. The CDR3 length is 16 residues. The CDR3 nucleotides are TGTGCCAGTATCCCCAGTCGGACGCAAGAGACCTACGAGCAGTACTTC. Amino acids: CASIPSRTQETYEQYF. Looking up the rest from reference TRBV19 and TRBJ2-7 gives the full variable domain: DGGITQSPKYLFRKEGQNVTLSCEQNLNHDAMYWYRQDPGQGLRLIYYSQIVNDFQKGDIAEGYSVSREKKESFPLTVTSAQKNPTAFYLCASIPSRTQETYEQYFGPGTRLTVT.

CDR3 residues: CASSPTGGINEKLFF. CDR3 sequence (DNA): TGTGCCAGCAGCCCAACAGGGGGGATTAATGAAAAACTGTTTTTT. The chain employs TRBV5-4 and TRBJ1-4, with TRBD1 identical over 8 bases. From germline, CDR1 is SGHNT and CDR2 YYREEE (reference sequence). This CDR3 is 15 amino acids long. J gave up 4 bases and V 4 bases, and 6 bases lay outside the gene matches.

The chain combines TRBV19 with TRBJ1-5; D may be TRBD1 (6 bases). V dropped 2 bases and J dropped 2 bases, with 16 bases sitting between them. The CDR3 consists of 17 residues. Germline CDR1 is LNHDA and CDR2 is SQIVND (reference sequence). The CDR3 DNA sequence: TGTGCCAGTAGTATACCTAGGGGGTTGATGGGCAATCAGCCCCAGCATTTT. As protein: CASSIPRGLMGNQPQHF. Drawing the rest from reference TRBV19 and TRBJ1-5, the complete variable domain is DGGITQSPKYLFRKEGQNVTLSCEQNLNHDAMYWYRQDPGQGLRLIYYSQIVNDFQKGDIAEGYSVSREKKESFPLTVTSAQKNPTAFYLCASSIPRGLMGNQPQHFGDGTRLSIL.

The chain recombines TRBV12-3 or TRBV12-4 with TRBJ1-2; TRBD1 is a possible D gene (6 bases). Trimming left V 6 bases short and J 6 bases short, with 14 bases between. There are 13 residues in the CDR3. CDR3 loop: CASSTGTSNGYTF. CDR3 DNA sequence: TGTGCCAGCAGCACAGGGACCTCAAATGGCTACACCTTC.

The chain recombines TRBV18 with TRBJ2-1; 9 bases map to TRBD1. Trimming took 3 bases from V and 2 from J; bases not matched to a gene: 2. Per germline, CDR1 KGHSH and CDR2 LQKENI. The CDR3 length is 15 residues. CDR3 nucleotides: TGTGCCAGCTCACCTGGGACAGGGACCTACAATGAGCAGTTCTTC. Translating it yields CASSPGTGTYNEQFF.

With respect to this clone: One junction end disagrees with the germline gene, perhaps due to a read error. This sequence joins TRBV28 and TRBJ2-3, with D possibly being TRBD2 (5 bases). The germline CDR1 and CDR2 sequences are MDHEN and SYDVKM. The CDR3 sequence is 11 residues long. The chain's CDR3 is CASSLYGLVNF. In DNA, the CDR3 is TGTGCCAGCAGTTTATACGGACTGGTAAATTTT.

The chain employs TRBV20-1 and TRBJ2-7; D call uncertain. CDR1 and CDR2 from the germline V gene are DFQATT and SNEGSKA (reference sequence). The CDR3 sequence is 10 residues long. Trimming stripped 3 bases from V and 5 bases from J, with 5 bases between. The DNA for the CDR3 is TGCAGTGCTAGCTTGCACGAGCAGTACTTC. It encodes CSASLHEQYF.

The CDR3 is CASSLEDRTYEQYF. The CDR3 DNA sequence: TGTGCCAGCAGCTTGGAGGACAGGACCTACGAGCAGTACTTC. The rearrangement uses TRBV7-2 and TRBJ2-7, with 7 positions matching TRBD1. Trimming removed 3 bases from V and 2 bases from J; junction bases left unmatched: 4. The CDR3 covers 14 residues. In germline, CDR1 is SGHTA, CDR2 FQGNSA.

This clone has more than one count but fewer than ten. The chain couples TRBV12-5 to TRBJ2-1, with no clear D. Between the trimmed V and J ends, which lost 5 bases and 5 bases, there was a span of 10 bases. Germline V gene lookup returns CDR1 LGHNT and CDR2 FRNRAP. The length of the CDR3 is 13 residues. The CDR3 loop is CASGPTGNNEQFF. The CDR3 nucleotides are TGTGCTAGTGGTCCTACTGGCAACAATGAGCAGTTCTTC.

The chain employs TRBV28 and TRBJ1-3; no clear D gene. The CDR3 is made up of 16 amino acids. Germline lookup yields CDR1 MDHEN and CDR2 SYDVKM. V was cut by 1 base and J by 0 bases, with 10 bases left in between. The CDR3 is CASSLLFQSSGNTIYF. In DNA form, the CDR3 reads TGTGCCAGCAGTTTATTGTTTCAGAGCTCTGGAAACACCATATATTTT.

This chain uses TRBV7-7 with TRBJ2-5; maybe TRBD1 (6 bases). Trimming stripped 4 bases from V and 0 bases from J, with 12 bases between. There are 15 residues in the CDR3. The germline V gene has CDR1 SSHAT and CDR2 FNYEAQ (reference sequence). The CDR3 reads CASSSLQGNQETQYF. As DNA, the CDR3 is TGTGCCAGCAGCTCATTACAGGGTAACCAAGAGACCCAGTACTTC.

This clone was detected only a few times. The chain recombines TRBV9 with TRBJ2-3, with D perhaps TRBD2 (5 bases). This CDR3 is 16 amino acids long. V dropped 7 bases and J dropped 0 bases, with 18 bases sitting between them. Germline CDR1 reads SGDLS; CDR2 reads YYNGEE. This CDR3 reads CASSARTGTSTDTQYF. CDR3 DNA: TGTGCCAGCTCGGCTAGGACGGGAACTAGCACAGATACGCAGTATTTT.

V and J are TRBV24-1 and TRBJ2-5; 10 bases are shared with TRBD1. This CDR3 has 16 residues. The junction had 7 bases not matched to a gene; V was cut back by 2 bases and J by 5 bases. Germline loops: CDR1 KGHDR, CDR2 SFDVKD. CDR3 in amino acids: CATSDSGTGDGETQYF. CDR3 sequence (DNA): TGTGCCACCAGTGATTCGGGGACAGGGGACGGGGAGACCCAGTACTTC.

The chain is built from TRBV9 and TRBJ2-7; 9 bases map to TRBD1. The CDR3 has 16 residues. The V and J ends lost 0 bases and 5 bases, in that order; junction bases with no gene match: 9. Germline V gives CDR1 SGDLS, CDR2 YYNGEE. The CDR3 bases are TGTGCCAGCAGCGTAGGTGGGACAGGGTTAGGCGACGAGCAGTACTTC. It encodes CASSVGGTGLGDEQYF.

This clone was found once. V usage is TRBV27 and J usage is TRBJ2-1; no clear D gene. CDR1 is MNHEY, CDR2 SMNVEV, per germline (reference sequence). The CDR3 is made up of 13 amino acids. The germline V and J ends were trimmed by 7 bases and 8 bases, with 15 bases remaining between them. The DNA of the CDR3 is TGTGCCAGCACTAACGTCTATAGGGATGAGCAGTTCTTC. This sequence encodes CASTNVYRDEQFF.

This rearrangement joins TRBV5-1 to TRBJ2-3; no reliable D call. CDR1 is SGHRS, CDR2 YFSETQ, per germline. The V end was cut by 0 bases, the J end by 8 bases, with 7 bases between. There are 12 residues in the CDR3. For the CDR3, the DNA is TGCGCCAGCAGCTTGGGGGCAGCTACGCAGTATTTT. Encoded protein: CASSLGAATQYF.

This clone was picked up a small number of times. The genes are TRBV2 and TRBJ1-2; the D gene is possibly TRBD1 (5 bases). The V end lost 3 bases, the J end lost 4 bases, and 12 bases lay between the germline ends. Germline V gene data show CDR1 as SNHLY and CDR2 as FYNNEI. The CDR3 is 14 amino acids. CDR3 protein: CASSDSGVGYGYTF. Written as DNA, the CDR3 is TGTGCCAGCAGTGACTCGGGGGTTGGCTATGGCTACACCTTC.